These 6 T cell receptor beta chains were all obtained from the same sample, sequenced in a study of blood T cell repertoires in COVID-19. This table comes from immunoSEQ multiplex PCR, and its TCRdb copy is limited to in-frame clones, with some not included. The data hold 250,000 to 350,000 clones, with 90% to 95% observed a single time. The sequenced material came from peripheral blood. The receptors originated from a woman aged 30 to 39 with COVID-19, enrolled during active disease.

The chain employs TRBV6-1 and TRBJ1-2; weak D call: TRBD1 (5 bases). V was shortened by 0 bases and J by 9 bases, with 11 bases between the two germline ends. Germline lookup yields CDR1 MNHNS and CDR2 SASEGT. The CDR3 sequence is 13 residues long. The CDR3 sequence: CASSEARQGCYTF. CDR3 nucleotides: TGTGCCAGCAGTGAAGCGAGGCAGGGCTGCTACACCTTC.

The chain has TRBV19 and TRBJ2-4; TRBD1 aligns across 7 bases. The ends lost 5 bases at V and 6 bases at J; junction bases unmatched: 10. In germline, CDR1 is LNHDA, CDR2 SQIVND (reference sequence). The CDR3 spans 15 residues. The CDR3 nucleotides are TGTGCCAGTAGTGTAGGGGGCTTGGAGAGAAACATTCAGTACTTC. It encodes CASSVGGLERNIQYF. The whole variable domain, filled in from reference TRBV19 and TRBJ2-4, reads DGGITQSPKYLFRKEGQNVTLSCEQNLNHDAMYWYRQDPGQGLRLIYYSQIVNDFQKGDIAEGYSVSREKKESFPLTVTSAQKNPTAFYLCASSVGGLERNIQYFGAGTRLSVL.

The rearrangement links TRBV6-5 to TRBJ1-2; 9 bases map to TRBD1. CDR3 length: 14 amino acids. CDR1 and CDR2 (germline): MNHEY, SVGAGI. V shed 4 bases, J shed 6 bases, and the junction held 6 bases outside the gene matches. Written as DNA, the CDR3 is TGTGCCAGCAGTTGGAGGACAGGGGACCATGGCTACACCTTC. Its translation is CASSWRTGDHGYTF.

The chain couples TRBV30 to TRBJ1-1; 11 nucleotides align to TRBD1. The V gene end was trimmed by 3 bases and the J gene end by 11 bases; junction bases not matched to a gene: 8. Germline CDR1 reads GTSNPN; CDR2 reads SVGIG (reference sequence). The CDR3 contains 13 residues. CDR3 DNA: TGTGCCTGGAGCCAAGGACAGGGGGCTGGGGCTTTCTTT. Its protein is CAWSQGQGAGAFF. Complete variable domain (other parts from reference TRBV30 and TRBJ1-1): SQTIHQWPATLVQPVGSPLSLECTVEGTSNPNLYWYRQAAGRGLQLLFYSVGIGQISSEVPQNLSASRPQDRQFILSSKKLLLSDSGFYLCAWSQGQGAGAFFGQGTRLTVV.

The chain recombines TRBV29-1 with TRBJ2-1; 13 bases map to TRBD2. Unmatched junction bases numbered 6, after V lost 4 bases and J lost 3 bases. The CDR3 runs 16 residues. Looked up from germline, CDR1 is SQVTM and CDR2 is ANQGSEA. CDR3 nucleotides: TGCAGCGTTGTGGGACTAGCGGGATACGGCTACAATGAGCAGTTCTTC. Amino acids: CSVVGLAGYGYNEQFF.

This chain joins TRBV10-1 and TRBJ1-1, with TRBD1 as a possible D gene (6 bases). The CDR3 extends over 18 amino acids. Trimming pared 2 bases from V and 0 bases from J, leaving 19 bases between. Germline loops: CDR1 WNHNN, CDR2 SYGVQD (reference sequence). DNA for the CDR3: TGCGCCAGCAGTGAGGGGCAGGGGTCGCCCGCCATGAACACTGAAGCTTTCTTT. Amino acid sequence: CASSEGQGSPAMNTEAFF.